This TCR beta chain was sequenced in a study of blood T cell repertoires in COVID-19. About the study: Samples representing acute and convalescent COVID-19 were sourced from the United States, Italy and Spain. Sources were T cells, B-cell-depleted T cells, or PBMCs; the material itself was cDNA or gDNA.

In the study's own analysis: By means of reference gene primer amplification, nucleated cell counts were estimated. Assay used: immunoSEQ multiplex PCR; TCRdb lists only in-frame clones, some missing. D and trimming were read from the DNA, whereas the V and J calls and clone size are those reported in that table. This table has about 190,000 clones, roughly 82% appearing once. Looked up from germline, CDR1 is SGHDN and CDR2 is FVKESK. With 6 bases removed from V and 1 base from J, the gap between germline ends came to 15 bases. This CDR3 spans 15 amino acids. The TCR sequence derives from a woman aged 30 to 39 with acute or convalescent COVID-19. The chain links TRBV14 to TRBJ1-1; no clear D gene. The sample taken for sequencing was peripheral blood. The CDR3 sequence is CASSRNPVPNTEAFF. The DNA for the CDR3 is TGTGCCAGCAGTCGTAATCCGGTCCCGAACACTGAAGCTTTCTTT.